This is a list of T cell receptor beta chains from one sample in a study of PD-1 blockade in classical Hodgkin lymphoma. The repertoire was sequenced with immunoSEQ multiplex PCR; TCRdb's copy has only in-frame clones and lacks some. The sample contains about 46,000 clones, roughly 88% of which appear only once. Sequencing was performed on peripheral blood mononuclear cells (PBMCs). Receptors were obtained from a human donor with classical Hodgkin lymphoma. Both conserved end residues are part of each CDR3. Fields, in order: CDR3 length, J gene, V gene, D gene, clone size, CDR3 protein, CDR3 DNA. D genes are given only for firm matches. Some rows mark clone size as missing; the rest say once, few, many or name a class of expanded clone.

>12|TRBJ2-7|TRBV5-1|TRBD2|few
CASSFGGDEQYF
TGCGCCAGCAGCTTTGGGGGGGATGAGCAGTACTTC
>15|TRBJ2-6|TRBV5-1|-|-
CASSLTVSGANVLTF
TGCGCCAGCAGCTTGACGGTATCCGGGGCCAACGTCCTGACTTTC
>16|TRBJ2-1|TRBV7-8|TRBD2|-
CASSFGLAGVYNEQFF
TGTGCCAGCAGCTTCGGACTAGCGGGAGTATACAATGAGCAGTTCTTC
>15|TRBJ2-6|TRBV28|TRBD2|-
CASSFSGSGANVLTF
TGTGCCAGCAGTTTTAGCGGGAGCGGGGCCAACGTCCTGACTTTC
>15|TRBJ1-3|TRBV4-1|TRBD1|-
CASSDGTDFGNTIYF
TGCGCCAGCAGCGACGGGACAGACTTTGGAAACACCATATATTTT
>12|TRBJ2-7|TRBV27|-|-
CASSLPGGEQYF
TGTGCCAGCAGTTTACCTGGGGGGGAGCAGTACTTC
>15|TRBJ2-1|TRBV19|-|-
CASSIGGGTYNEQFF
TGTGCCAGTAGTATAGGGGGTGGCACCTACAATGAGCAGTTCTTC
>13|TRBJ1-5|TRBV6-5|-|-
CASSYREGQPQHF
TGTGCCAGCAGTTACAGGGAGGGGCAGCCCCAGCATTTT
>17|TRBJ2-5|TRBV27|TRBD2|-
CASSSSRTSGRSETQYF
TGTGCCAGCAGTTCCTCGCGGACTAGCGGGAGGTCAGAGACCCAGTACTTC
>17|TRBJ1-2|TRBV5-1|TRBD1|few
CASSLSIPGQGNGGYTF
TGCGCCAGCAGCCTGTCAATTCCGGGACAGGGGAATGGTGGCTACACCTTC
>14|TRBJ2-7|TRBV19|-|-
CASSIGTLTYEQYF
TGTGCCAGTAGTATCGGGACACTAACCTACGAGCAGTACTTC
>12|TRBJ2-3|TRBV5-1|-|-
CASSASTDTQYF
TGCGCCAGCAGCGCTAGCACAGATACGCAGTATTTT
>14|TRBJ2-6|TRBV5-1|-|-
CASSLSSGANVLTF
TGCGCCAGCAGCTTGAGCTCTGGGGCCAACGTCCTGACTTTC
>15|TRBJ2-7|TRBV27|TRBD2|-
CASSLRLAEHYEQYF
TGTGCCAGCAGTCTGAGACTAGCGGAGCACTACGAGCAGTACTTC
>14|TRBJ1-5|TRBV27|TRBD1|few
CASMTRGSNQPQHF
TGTGCCAGCATGACCAGGGGGAGCAATCAGCCCCAGCATTTT
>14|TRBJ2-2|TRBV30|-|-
CAWGLRSGRGELFF
TGTGCCTGGGGACTTCGCTCGGGACGTGGGGAGCTGTTTTTT
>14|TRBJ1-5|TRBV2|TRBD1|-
CASSTGGEGQPQHF
TGTGCCAGTTCGACAGGGGGCGAGGGACAGCCCCAGCATTTT
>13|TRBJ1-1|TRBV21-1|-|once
CASSLSGTGGAFF
TGTGCCAGCAGCTTATCCGGGACAGGGGGGGCTTTCTTT
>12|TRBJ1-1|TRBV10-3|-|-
CASAGPNTEAFF
TGTGCCAGCGCCGGGCCAAACACTGAAGCTTTCTTT
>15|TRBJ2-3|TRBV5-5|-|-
CASSYLAAGTDTQYF
TGTGCCAGCAGCTATCTAGCCGCGGGCACAGATACGCAGTATTTT
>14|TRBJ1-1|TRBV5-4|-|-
CASSLFGQNTEAFF
TGTGCCAGCAGCTTGTTCGGACAGAACACTGAAGCTTTCTTT
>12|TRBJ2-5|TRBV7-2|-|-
CASSPPRETQYF
TGTGCCAGCAGCCCCCCGAGAGAGACCCAGTACTTC
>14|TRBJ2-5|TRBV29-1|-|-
CSVSLGGGLETQYF
TGCAGCGTTTCCTTGGGAGGGGGCCTCGAGACCCAGTACTTC
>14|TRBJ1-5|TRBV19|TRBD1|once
CASSTGTGNQPQHF
TGTGCCAGTAGCACCGGGACAGGCAATCAGCCCCAGCATTTT
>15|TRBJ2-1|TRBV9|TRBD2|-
CASSVAQREVDEQFF
TGTGCCAGCAGCGTAGCCCAGCGGGAGGTGGATGAGCAGTTCTTC
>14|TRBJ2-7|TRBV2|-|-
CASRDDRTSYEQYF
TGTGCCAGTAGGGATGACAGGACCTCCTACGAGCAGTACTTC
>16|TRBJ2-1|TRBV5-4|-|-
CASTRGTTIQYNEQFF
TGTGCCAGCACCCGGGGGACGACCATACAATACAATGAGCAGTTCTTC
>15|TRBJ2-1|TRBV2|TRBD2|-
CASSELAGLYNEQFF
TGTGCCAGCAGTGAACTAGCGGGCCTCTACAATGAGCAGTTCTTC
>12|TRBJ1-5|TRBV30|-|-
CAWSREAQPQHF
TGTGCCTGGAGCAGGGAAGCTCAGCCCCAGCATTTT
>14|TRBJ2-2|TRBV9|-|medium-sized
CASSPEEGYGELFF
TGTGCCAGCAGCCCGGAAGAGGGCTACGGGGAGCTGTTTTTT
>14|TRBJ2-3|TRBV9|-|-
CASSVVGSTDTQYF
TGTGCCAGCAGCGTAGTAGGAAGCACAGATACGCAGTATTTT
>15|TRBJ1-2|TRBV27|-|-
CASSPHREDGYGYTF
TGTGCCAGCAGCCCCCACAGGGAAGACGGCTATGGCTACACCTTC
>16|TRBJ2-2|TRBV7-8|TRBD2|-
CASSRGLAVGTGELFF
TGTGCCAGCAGCCGGGGACTAGCGGTCGGGACCGGGGAGCTGTTTTTT
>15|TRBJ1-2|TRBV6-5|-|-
CASSRGLSSNYGYTF
TGTGCCAGCAGCCGAGGTCTGTCTTCTAACTATGGCTACACCTTC
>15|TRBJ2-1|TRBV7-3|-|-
CASSAEGTTYNEQFF
TGTGCCAGCAGCGCGGAGGGTACTACCTACAATGAGCAGTTCTTC
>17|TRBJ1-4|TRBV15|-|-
CATSREASHGTNEKLFF
TGTGCCACCAGCAGAGAGGCCTCTCACGGGACGAATGAAAAACTGTTTTTT
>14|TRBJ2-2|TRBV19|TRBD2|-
CATKVLADTGELFF
TGTGCCACTAAGGTACTAGCGGACACCGGGGAGCTGTTTTTT
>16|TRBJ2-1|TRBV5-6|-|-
CASSRSSGSHYNEQFF
TGTGCCAGCAGCCGGTCATCGGGGTCCCACTACAATGAGCAGTTCTTC
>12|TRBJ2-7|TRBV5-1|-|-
CASSIQGNEQYF
TGCGCCAGCAGCATTCAGGGTAACGAGCAGTACTTC
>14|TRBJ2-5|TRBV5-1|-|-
CASSLSQVQETQYF
TGCGCCAGCAGCTTGTCGCAGGTACAAGAGACCCAGTACTTC
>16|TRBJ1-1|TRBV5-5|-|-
CASSPQGRWRNTEAFF
TGTGCCAGCAGCCCCCAGGGGAGGTGGCGAAACACTGAAGCTTTCTTT
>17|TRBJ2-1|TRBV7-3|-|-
CASSLIARNSQSNEQFF
TGTGCCAGCAGCTTAATAGCTCGGAACTCGCAAAGCAATGAGCAGTTCTTC
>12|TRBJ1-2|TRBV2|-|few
CASSFERKGYTF
TGTGCCAGCAGTTTCGAAAGGAAAGGCTACACCTTC
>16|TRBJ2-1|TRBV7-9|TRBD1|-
CASSLRGTGRYNEQFF
TGTGCCAGCAGCTTACGGGGGACAGGGCGATACAATGAGCAGTTCTTC
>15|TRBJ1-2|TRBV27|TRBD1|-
CASSLSPGGRYGYTF
TGTGCCAGCAGTTTATCCCCAGGGGGAAGATATGGCTACACCTTC
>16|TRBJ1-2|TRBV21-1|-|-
CASSKWCNRGLHGYTF
TGTGCCAGCAGCAAGTGGTGTAACAGGGGGCTTCATGGCTACACCTTC